This TCR beta chain was found in a study of blood T cells in healthy people across ages. Study at large: Capture by template switching was about one barcoded beta molecule per two T cells.

CDR1 and CDR2 (germline): SQVTM, ANQGSEA. CDR3 length: 13 residues. Trimming at V came to 7 bases and at J to 4 bases, leaving 8 bases not matched to a gene. With a J-beta primer mix and a sample-barcoded 5' primer, a second PCR ran about 6 to 11 cycles. Researchers report that a template-switch adaptor with 12 random nucleotides tagged each cDNA molecule. TCRdb used MiXCR to reprocess the 5' RACE reads, holding one entry per CDR3 protein. This sample has over 300,000 distinct CDR3 sequences, with roughly half found just once. Findings of the study overall: Without sorted subsets, naive and antigen-experienced compartments could not be conclusively compared.

With regard to this clonotype: Its target is not known.

What was sequenced was blood. The chain uses TRBV29-1 and TRBJ1-2; 8 positions agree with TRBD1. The sequence was collected from a man aged 60 to 75 in good health. CDR3 residues: CSAGQGLGYGYTF. CDR3 coding DNA: TGCAGCGCCGGACAGGGTTTGGGCTATGGCTACACCTTC.